This T cell receptor (beta chain) was sequenced during a study of blood T cell repertoires in COVID-19. Study-wide context: Sites in the United States, Italy and Spain provided acute and convalescent COVID-19 samples.

The CDR3 totals 17 residues. Germline V gives CDR1 LNHDA, CDR2 SQIVND (reference sequence). V was clipped by 6 bases and J by 0 bases; unmatched bases: 8. The data were produced by immunoSEQ multiplex PCR, yet TCRdb's version contains in-frame clones alone and is incomplete. This table has roughly 130,000 clones, 80% to 85% appearing once. Patients of the Seattle cohort, enrolled during active infection, were followed longitudinally. The source of this sequence is a man in his thirties or forties with COVID-19, enrolled during active disease. This chain joins TRBV19 and TRBJ1-6; 7 bases align to TRBD1. The sample was peripheral blood. This CDR3 is CASSPRDSSSYNSPLHF. CDR3 nucleotides: TGTGCCAGTAGCCCCCGGGACAGCAGCTCCTATAATTCACCCCTCCACTTT.